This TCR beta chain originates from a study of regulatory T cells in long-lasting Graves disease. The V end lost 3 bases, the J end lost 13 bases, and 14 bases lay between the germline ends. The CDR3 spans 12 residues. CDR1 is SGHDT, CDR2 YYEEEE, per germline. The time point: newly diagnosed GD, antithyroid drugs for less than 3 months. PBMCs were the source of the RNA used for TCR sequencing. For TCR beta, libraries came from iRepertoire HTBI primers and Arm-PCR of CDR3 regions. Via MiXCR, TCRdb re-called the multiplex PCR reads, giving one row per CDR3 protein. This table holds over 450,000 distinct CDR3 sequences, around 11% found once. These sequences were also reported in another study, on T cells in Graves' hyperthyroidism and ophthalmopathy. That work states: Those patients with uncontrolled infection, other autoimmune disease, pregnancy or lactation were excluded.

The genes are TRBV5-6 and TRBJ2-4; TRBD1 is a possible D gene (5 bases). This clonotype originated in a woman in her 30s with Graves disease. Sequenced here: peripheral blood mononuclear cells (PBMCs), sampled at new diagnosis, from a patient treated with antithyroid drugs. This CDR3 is CASSSPGYPQYF. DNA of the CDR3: TGTGCCAGCAGCTCTCCAGGGTACCCCCAGTACTTC.